The rows below give T cell receptor beta chains drawn from one sample of a study of glioma-infiltrating T cells after dendritic cell vaccination. The repertoire was sequenced with immunoSEQ multiplex PCR; TCRdb's copy has only in-frame clones and lacks some. The sample has fewer than 75,000 clones, 65% to 90% seen once. This specimen consisted of blood, obtained before dendritic cell vaccination. All receptors derive from a human donor with glioblastoma. Both conserved end residues are part of each CDR3. Each record gives: clone size, D gene, V gene, J gene, CDR3 DNA, CDR3 protein. The D gene is left open where the match is weak. Size is stated for part of the rows, as once, few or many counts, or as a class when the clone is expanded.

abundance: few; d_gene: -; v_gene: TRBV28; j_gene: TRBJ1-1; CDR3nt: TGTGCCAGCACACGGGGGGGGCGAAGAGAAGCTTTCTTT; CDR3aa: CASTRGGRREAFF
abundance: -; d_gene: -; v_gene: TRBV6-1; j_gene: TRBJ1-1; CDR3nt: TGTGCCAGCAGTGAGGATTTAGGGGCAGGGAACACTGAAGCTTTCTTT; CDR3aa: CASSEDLGAGNTEAFF
abundance: -; d_gene: TRBD1; v_gene: TRBV7-2; j_gene: TRBJ1-6; CDR3nt: TGTGCCAGCAGCTCCCGAGCCGGGACAGGGGATTCACCCCTCCACTTT; CDR3aa: CASSSRAGTGDSPLHF
abundance: -; d_gene: -; v_gene: TRBV2; j_gene: TRBJ1-4; CDR3nt: TGTGCCAGCAACCCGGGGGAAAAACTGTTTTTT; CDR3aa: CASNPGEKLFF
abundance: -; d_gene: TRBD2; v_gene: TRBV5-5; j_gene: TRBJ2-5; CDR3nt: TGTGCCAGCAGCTCACTAGCGGGGGGGCAAGAGACCCAGTACTTC; CDR3aa: CASSSLAGGQETQYF
abundance: -; d_gene: TRBD2; v_gene: TRBV5-1; j_gene: TRBJ2-5; CDR3nt: TGCGCCAGCAGCTTGAGTTTAGCGGGGGTCCAAGAGACCCAGTACTTC; CDR3aa: CASSLSLAGVQETQYF
abundance: -; d_gene: -; v_gene: TRBV6-5; j_gene: TRBJ1-5; CDR3nt: TGTGCCAGCAGTTACTCGACGAGCGGGCAGCCCCAGCATTTT; CDR3aa: CASSYSTSGQPQHF
abundance: -; d_gene: -; v_gene: TRBV9; j_gene: TRBJ1-6; CDR3nt: TGTGCCAGCAGCGTACAGGACTATAATTCACCCCTCCACTTT; CDR3aa: CASSVQDYNSPLHF
abundance: -; d_gene: -; v_gene: TRBV2; j_gene: TRBJ1-4; CDR3nt: TGTGCCAGCAGTGGAAGGGGGGGATGGGGTGAAAAACTGTTTTTT; CDR3aa: CASSGRGGWGEKLFF
abundance: -; d_gene: TRBD1; v_gene: TRBV5-4; j_gene: TRBJ1-1; CDR3nt: TGTGCCAGCAGCCCCCGACAGGGGGCGGGCACTGAAGCTTTCTTT; CDR3aa: CASSPRQGAGTEAFF
abundance: -; d_gene: -; v_gene: TRBV9; j_gene: TRBJ2-1; CDR3nt: TGTGCCAGCAGCGTAGGGAGCTCCTACAATGAGCAGTTCTTC; CDR3aa: CASSVGSSYNEQFF
abundance: -; d_gene: -; v_gene: TRBV27; j_gene: TRBJ1-1; CDR3nt: TGTGCCAGCAAACCGGAGGGGCTCCCTCGTGGCACTGAAGCTTTCTTT; CDR3aa: CASKPEGLPRGTEAFF
abundance: few; d_gene: -; v_gene: TRBV18; j_gene: TRBJ1-1; CDR3nt: TGTGCCAGCTCACCCAGGGTGGAAGGCACTGAAGCTTTCTTT; CDR3aa: CASSPRVEGTEAFF
abundance: -; d_gene: -; v_gene: TRBV9; j_gene: TRBJ2-2; CDR3nt: TGTGCCAGCAGCGCCACAGGGCTCACCGGGGAGCTGTTTTTT; CDR3aa: CASSATGLTGELFF
abundance: -; d_gene: -; v_gene: TRBV27; j_gene: TRBJ1-6; CDR3nt: TGTGCCAGCAGGACCCGAAATACCGACAGCCTCTATAATTCACCCCTCCACTTT; CDR3aa: CASRTRNTDSLYNSPLHF
abundance: -; d_gene: -; v_gene: TRBV4-2; j_gene: TRBJ1-1; CDR3nt: TGTGCCAGCAGCCTTCCCAGGGGAGGGGACACTGAAGCTTTCTTT; CDR3aa: CASSLPRGGDTEAFF
abundance: -; d_gene: TRBD1; v_gene: TRBV18; j_gene: TRBJ1-2; CDR3nt: TGTGCCAGCTCTCGGGACAGGGGGCCTGACTATGGCTACACCTTC; CDR3aa: CASSRDRGPDYGYTF
abundance: -; d_gene: TRBD1; v_gene: TRBV5-6; j_gene: TRBJ1-6; CDR3nt: TGTGCCAGCAGTTCGCTCGACAGGGACCATTCACCCCTCCACTTT; CDR3aa: CASSSLDRDHSPLHF
abundance: few; d_gene: TRBD2; v_gene: TRBV4-3; j_gene: TRBJ2-1; CDR3nt: TGCGCCAGCAGCCCTCGGGGGGTAGCGGGGGGGCCTGGGAACAATGAGCAGTTCTTC; CDR3aa: CASSPRGVAGGPGNNEQFF
abundance: -; d_gene: -; v_gene: TRBV27; j_gene: TRBJ1-6; CDR3nt: TGTGCCAGCAGTCCGGGGCCGGGAGGAAATAATTCACCCCTCCACTTT; CDR3aa: CASSPGPGGNNSPLHF